A selection of T cell receptor beta chains follows, all from one sample in a study of T-cell memory formation after mild COVID-19. One entry per CDR3 protein results from TCRdb running MiXCR on the 5' RACE reads. The table shows 250,000 to 300,000 distinct CDR3 sequences, with around 15% occurring only once. Source material: PBMCs or a T cell subset sorted from them (not recorded which). Receptors originate from a young man who had mild COVID-19 (a few samples of this study predate the infection). Cell type and time point are not known. Both conserved end residues are part of each CDR3. A D gene is named only where the DNA matches it firmly. A clone size is listed for some rows: how often the clone was seen (once, few, many), or a class if it is expanded.

abundance: few; j_gene: TRBJ2-6; d_gene: -; v_gene: TRBV5-1; CDR3nt: TGCGCCAGCAGCTTGGTGGGCTCTGGGGCCAACGTCCTGACTTTC; CDR3aa: CASSLVGSGANVLTF
abundance: few; j_gene: TRBJ1-2; d_gene: -; v_gene: TRBV29-1; CDR3nt: TGCAGCGTTGCAGGGGAGAACTATGGCTACACCTTC; CDR3aa: CSVAGENYGYTF
abundance: few; j_gene: TRBJ1-3; d_gene: -; v_gene: TRBV14; CDR3nt: TGTGCCAGCAGCCGGATGGGAAACACCATATATTTT; CDR3aa: CASSRMGNTIYF
abundance: -; j_gene: TRBJ2-2; d_gene: TRBD1; v_gene: TRBV2; CDR3nt: TGTGCCAGCACCGGACAGGGCACGAACACCGGGGAGCTGTTTTTT; CDR3aa: CASTGQGTNTGELFF
abundance: -; j_gene: TRBJ2-3; d_gene: TRBD1; v_gene: TRBV6-2/TRBV6-3; CDR3nt: TGTGCCAGCAGATCAGGGGGCCTACACCCAGGCACAGATACGCAGTATTTT; CDR3aa: CASRSGGLHPGTDTQYF
abundance: -; j_gene: TRBJ2-5; d_gene: -; v_gene: TRBV27; CDR3nt: TGTGCCAGCAGTTTTGGAGCAGCCATGGGGACCCAGTACTTC; CDR3aa: CASSFGAAMGTQYF
abundance: -; j_gene: TRBJ2-5; d_gene: TRBD2; v_gene: TRBV7-8; CDR3nt: TGTGCCAGCACCTCCCCCGGGGGGGGCGCCCGAGAGACCCAGTACTTC; CDR3aa: CASTSPGGGARETQYF
abundance: -; j_gene: TRBJ2-5; d_gene: TRBD2; v_gene: TRBV4-3; CDR3nt: TGCGCCAGCAGCCAAGAGGCACTAGCGGGGGGGGAGACCCAGTACTTC; CDR3aa: CASSQEALAGGETQYF
abundance: -; j_gene: TRBJ1-2; d_gene: -; v_gene: TRBV20-1; CDR3nt: TGCAGTGCTAGCCCTCAGGTCCACTATGGCTACACCTTC; CDR3aa: CSASPQVHYGYTF
abundance: -; j_gene: TRBJ1-1; d_gene: -; v_gene: TRBV19; CDR3nt: TGTGCCAGTAGTATCGCAGAAAGTAACACTGAAGCTTTCTTT; CDR3aa: CASSIAESNTEAFF
abundance: few; j_gene: TRBJ1-2; d_gene: -; v_gene: TRBV27; CDR3nt: TGTGCCAGCAGTCCGAAGGGACCGGGTAGCTATGGCTACACCTTC; CDR3aa: CASSPKGPGSYGYTF
abundance: -; j_gene: TRBJ2-5; d_gene: -; v_gene: TRBV6-2/TRBV6-3; CDR3nt: TGTGCCAGCAGAGGGAGCGTGGAGACCCAGTACTTC; CDR3aa: CASRGSVETQYF
abundance: few; j_gene: TRBJ2-3; d_gene: TRBD2; v_gene: TRBV6-4; CDR3nt: TGTGCCAGCAGTGACCTAGCGGGGGGACGGGATACGCAGTATTTT; CDR3aa: CASSDLAGGRDTQYF
abundance: -; j_gene: TRBJ1-1; d_gene: -; v_gene: TRBV7-9; CDR3nt: TGTGCCAGCAGCTTAGGGCACCTTAACACTGAAGCTTTCTTT; CDR3aa: CASSLGHLNTEAFF
abundance: many; j_gene: TRBJ2-1; d_gene: -; v_gene: TRBV10-2; CDR3nt: TGCGCCAGCTCCGACCCCGGAGGGAGCAATGAGCAGTTCTTC; CDR3aa: CASSDPGGSNEQFF
abundance: few; j_gene: TRBJ2-2; d_gene: TRBD2; v_gene: TRBV2; CDR3nt: TGTGCCAGCGGACTAGCGGGCACCGGGGAGCTGTTTTTT; CDR3aa: CASGLAGTGELFF
abundance: many; j_gene: TRBJ1-1; d_gene: TRBD1; v_gene: TRBV5-1; CDR3nt: TGCGCCAGCAGCGTTACCGGGACAGTGGGCACTGAAGCTTTCTTT; CDR3aa: CASSVTGTVGTEAFF
abundance: few; j_gene: TRBJ2-1; d_gene: TRBD1; v_gene: TRBV7-2; CDR3nt: TGTGCCAGCAGCACCGACAGGGGGATCTACAATGAGCAGTTCTTC; CDR3aa: CASSTDRGIYNEQFF
abundance: many; j_gene: TRBJ1-2; d_gene: -; v_gene: TRBV7-2; CDR3nt: TGTGCCAGCAGCTTGGACCGGATCCCCTATGGCTACACCTTC; CDR3aa: CASSLDRIPYGYTF
abundance: few; j_gene: TRBJ1-1; d_gene: TRBD1; v_gene: TRBV7-8; CDR3nt: TGTGCCAGCAGCGGATGGACAGGGGCGAGGAACACTGAAGCTTTCTTT; CDR3aa: CASSGWTGARNTEAFF
abundance: -; j_gene: TRBJ1-4; d_gene: TRBD1; v_gene: TRBV3-1; CDR3nt: TGTGCCAGCAGCCAGAAGCCGTGGACAGGGGGCAGTGAAAAACTGTTTTTT; CDR3aa: CASSQKPWTGGSEKLFF
abundance: -; j_gene: TRBJ1-6; d_gene: -; v_gene: TRBV10-3; CDR3nt: TGTGCCATCAGGGGGACGGATTCACCCCTCCACTTT; CDR3aa: CAIRGTDSPLHF
abundance: few; j_gene: TRBJ2-4; d_gene: -; v_gene: TRBV20-1; CDR3nt: TGCAGTGGCGTGCTGGGGGGCAAAAACATTCAGTACTTC; CDR3aa: CSGVLGGKNIQYF
abundance: -; j_gene: TRBJ1-4; d_gene: TRBD1; v_gene: TRBV5-4; CDR3nt: TGTGCCAGCAGCTTGATAGGGGGCCCCCCTAATGAAAAACTGTTTTTT; CDR3aa: CASSLIGGPPNEKLFF
abundance: -; j_gene: TRBJ2-5; d_gene: -; v_gene: TRBV10-3; CDR3nt: TGTGCCATCAGTGATGTGGGGAAGTACCAAGAGACCCAGTACTTC; CDR3aa: CAISDVGKYQETQYF
abundance: few; j_gene: TRBJ1-6; d_gene: TRBD1; v_gene: TRBV5-6; CDR3nt: TGTGCCAGCAGCTTTGGACAGGGCTTGATTTCCTATAATTCACCCCTCCACTTT; CDR3aa: CASSFGQGLISYNSPLHF
abundance: -; j_gene: TRBJ1-1; d_gene: TRBD1; v_gene: TRBV29-1; CDR3nt: TGCAGCGTTGAAAGACAGGGTGGCACTGAAGCTTTCTTT; CDR3aa: CSVERQGGTEAFF
abundance: many; j_gene: TRBJ2-1; d_gene: TRBD1; v_gene: TRBV5-6; CDR3nt: TGTGCCAGCAGCCCTACAGGGGGCAATGAGCAGTTCTTC; CDR3aa: CASSPTGGNEQFF
abundance: few; j_gene: TRBJ1-5; d_gene: TRBD1; v_gene: TRBV6-6; CDR3nt: TGTGCCAGCAGGTACCCTGGACAGGGGGCTTATCAGCCCCAGCATTTT; CDR3aa: CASRYPGQGAYQPQHF
abundance: few; j_gene: TRBJ2-5; d_gene: TRBD2; v_gene: TRBV4-2; CDR3nt: TGTGCCAGCAGTCCACGGGCGCTAGCGGGGGGGCCTTTTATGGAGACCCAGTACTTC; CDR3aa: CASSPRALAGGPFMETQYF
abundance: -; j_gene: TRBJ1-2; d_gene: -; v_gene: TRBV7-9; CDR3nt: TGTGCCAGCAGCTTAGCGGACAGCTTAAATAACTATGGCTACACCTTC; CDR3aa: CASSLADSLNNYGYTF
abundance: many; j_gene: TRBJ2-1; d_gene: TRBD2; v_gene: TRBV5-6; CDR3nt: TGTGCCAGCAGCCGACGGGGGGTCTACAATGAGCAGTTCTTC; CDR3aa: CASSRRGVYNEQFF
abundance: few; j_gene: TRBJ1-1; d_gene: -; v_gene: TRBV12-3/TRBV12-4; CDR3nt: TGTGCCAGCACACCCCAAACAGGGAACACTGAAGCTTTCTTT; CDR3aa: CASTPQTGNTEAFF
abundance: few; j_gene: TRBJ1-5; d_gene: TRBD1; v_gene: TRBV24-1; CDR3nt: TGTGCCACCAGTGATTCAAGCAGGGGGCAGGGCAATCAGCCCCAGCATTTT; CDR3aa: CATSDSSRGQGNQPQHF
abundance: few; j_gene: TRBJ2-1; d_gene: TRBD2; v_gene: TRBV9; CDR3nt: TGTGCCAGCAGCTCAGCGGGGACCATAGGAGGGGCGCAGTTCTTC; CDR3aa: CASSSAGTIGGAQFF
abundance: few; j_gene: TRBJ1-5; d_gene: -; v_gene: TRBV6-5; CDR3nt: TGTGCCAGCAGTAATCGGGGTTTCAATCAGCCCCAGCATTTT; CDR3aa: CASSNRGFNQPQHF
abundance: many; j_gene: TRBJ2-1; d_gene: -; v_gene: TRBV5-1; CDR3nt: TGCGCCAGCAGCAAGGGACCCTCTGTGGGTAATGAGCAGTTCTTC; CDR3aa: CASSKGPSVGNEQFF
abundance: few; j_gene: TRBJ1-5; d_gene: -; v_gene: TRBV7-2; CDR3nt: TGTGCCAGCAGCTTAGGGCGGCAGCCCCAGCATTTT; CDR3aa: CASSLGRQPQHF
abundance: -; j_gene: TRBJ1-2; d_gene: -; v_gene: TRBV4-3; CDR3nt: TGCGCCAGCAGCCCAGAGGAGTCGCTTCGGGGCTACACCTTC; CDR3aa: CASSPEESLRGYTF
abundance: -; j_gene: TRBJ1-2; d_gene: -; v_gene: TRBV5-1; CDR3nt: TGCGCCAGCAGCTTGGACAGGGCAGGCTACACCTTC; CDR3aa: CASSLDRAGYTF
abundance: -; j_gene: TRBJ1-2; d_gene: TRBD1; v_gene: TRBV12-5; CDR3nt: TGTGCTAGTGGTTTGGGGGCCCCGGGACAGGGGGCGCTTCAGTCTAACTATGGCTACACCTTC; CDR3aa: CASGLGAPGQGALQSNYGYTF
abundance: -; j_gene: TRBJ2-3; d_gene: TRBD2; v_gene: TRBV19; CDR3nt: TGTGCCAGTTCGAGGACTAGCGGGGGGGTAGTGACAGATACGCAGTATTTT; CDR3aa: CASSRTSGGVVTDTQYF
abundance: many; j_gene: TRBJ1-2; d_gene: -; v_gene: TRBV5-1; CDR3nt: TGCGCCAGCAGCGCCTTGGACAGCTCATATGGCTACACCTTC; CDR3aa: CASSALDSSYGYTF
abundance: -; j_gene: TRBJ2-5; d_gene: TRBD2; v_gene: TRBV7-2; CDR3nt: TGTGCCAGCAGCTTTCTAGCGGGGACCCAAGAGACCCAGTACTTC; CDR3aa: CASSFLAGTQETQYF
abundance: many; j_gene: TRBJ2-2; d_gene: -; v_gene: TRBV27; CDR3nt: TGTGCCAGCAGTTTACGGGGGCCGAACACCGGGGAGCTGTTTTTT; CDR3aa: CASSLRGPNTGELFF
abundance: -; j_gene: TRBJ2-5; d_gene: TRBD2; v_gene: TRBV5-4; CDR3nt: TGTGCCAGCAGACAGCTGACTAGCGGGGACGCCGGGACCCAGTACTTC; CDR3aa: CASRQLTSGDAGTQYF
abundance: many; j_gene: TRBJ2-3; d_gene: TRBD2; v_gene: TRBV7-2; CDR3nt: TGTGCCAGCAGCCGCCTTGCTAGCGGGGGGCGAGATACGCAGTATTTT; CDR3aa: CASSRLASGGRDTQYF
abundance: -; j_gene: TRBJ2-7; d_gene: -; v_gene: TRBV6-2/TRBV6-3; CDR3nt: TGTGCCAGCAGTTACTCTCCGGGGTGGAGCTCCTACGAGCAGTACTTC; CDR3aa: CASSYSPGWSSYEQYF
abundance: -; j_gene: TRBJ2-1; d_gene: TRBD1; v_gene: TRBV25-1; CDR3nt: TGTGCCAGCAGTGAAGGTGGACAGGATTATCATGAGCAGTTCTTC; CDR3aa: CASSEGGQDYHEQFF